These 7 T cell receptor beta chains were sequenced from one sample in a study of blood T cells in healthy people across ages. For the second PCR, which ran for about 7 to 11 cycles, a sample-barcoded 5' primer and a J-beta primer mix were used. Each CDR3 protein is one row after TCRdb ran MiXCR on the 5' RACE reads. The sample comprises approximately 1,700,000 distinct CDR3 sequences, about two fifths of which are singletons, and under 30% rests with the top ten. Sample: blood. Receptor source: a human donor in good health.

In its sample, this clonotype was seen a few times. This chain connects TRBV24-1 to TRBJ2-1; 8 nucleotides align to TRBD1. Germline V gene data show CDR1 as KGHDR and CDR2 as SFDVKD. This CDR3 is 16 amino acids long. V shed 3 bases and J 4 bases; nucleotides not matched to a gene: 7. CDR3 amino acids: CATSDPGTGDYNEQFF. The CDR3 DNA sequence: TGTGCCACCAGTGATCCCGGGACAGGCGATTACAATGAGCAGTTCTTC.

This clonotype was detected only a few times. This chain joins TRBV5-1 and TRBJ2-5; a possible D gene is TRBD1 (6 bases). V was pared by 0 bases and J by 0 bases, with 12 bases between. Looked up from germline, CDR1 is SGHRS and CDR2 is YFSETQ. CDR3 size: 16 residues. CDR3 sequence (DNA): TGCGCCAGCAGCTTGGTTGCAGGGGCCCACCAAGAGACCCAGTACTTC. Translating it yields CASSLVAGAHQETQYF.

This CDR3 reads CASSPGTGGAIYGYTF. The DNA of the CDR3 is TGCGCCAGCAGCCCCGGGACAGGGGGCGCAATCTATGGCTACACCTTC. The J gene is TRBJ1-2, the V gene TRBV4-3; 12 positions agree with TRBD1. This CDR3 has 16 residues. V was pared by 4 bases and J by 4 bases, with 7 bases of the junction left unmatched. CDR1 is LGHNA, CDR2 YSLEER, per germline.

V is TRBV28 and J is TRBJ2-7; 7 bases are a match to TRBD2. J gave up 0 bases and V 2 bases, and 13 bases lay outside the gene matches. The CDR3 sequence is 18 residues long. The germline CDR1 and CDR2 sequences are MDHEN and SYDVKM. The CDR3: CASSLQFGGWASSYEQYF. CDR3 sequence (DNA): TGTGCCAGCAGTTTACAGTTCGGGGGGTGGGCCAGCTCCTACGAGCAGTACTTC.

This clonotype was detected a few times. In DNA form, the CDR3 reads TGTGCCAGCAGCGTGGGACAGGGGGCGCGTGGCTACACCTTC. This translates into CASSVGQGARGYTF. V usage is TRBV9 and J usage is TRBJ1-2, with 12 bases lining up with TRBD1. This CDR3 is built from 14 residues. Germline V lookup: CDR1 SGDLS, CDR2 YYNGEE. Trimming cost V 2 bases and J 7 bases; bases outside gene matches: 3.

This clonotype was observed a handful of times. The CDR3 sequence is CSGKAGQGAFEQYF. In DNA form, the CDR3 reads TGCAGCGGCAAGGCGGGACAGGGGGCTTTCGAGCAGTACTTC. This sequence joins TRBV29-1 and TRBJ2-7; TRBD1 matches 12 bases. Unmatched junction bases numbered 10, after V lost 7 bases and J lost 6 bases. Germline V gene sequence: CDR1 SQVTM, CDR2 ANQGSEA. The CDR3 runs 14 residues.

This chain links TRBV20-1 with TRBJ1-6, with D uncertain. V was trimmed by 3 bases and J by 4 bases, leaving 10 bases between them. Germline CDR1 reads DFQATT; CDR2 reads SNEGSKA (reference sequence). The CDR3 totals 14 residues. The chain's CDR3 is CSARPGNYNSPLHF. In nucleotides, the CDR3 is TGCAGTGCTAGGCCGGGAAATTATAATTCACCCCTCCACTTT.